This T cell receptor beta chain was identified in a study of T cells in Graves' hyperthyroidism and ophthalmopathy. There are many counts of this clonotype. What was amplified from RNA transcripts were TCR beta CDR3 regions. The HTBI set primed first-round TCR CDR3 RT-PCR. MiXCR, applied by TCRdb to the multiplex PCR reads, yields one record per CDR3 protein. Altogether around 520,000 distinct CDR3 sequences are present, around 13% being singletons, with the ten largest covering around 13%. This CDR3 spans 15 amino acids. V lost 5 bases and J lost 2, with 13 bases in between. The chain has TRBV12-3 or TRBV12-4 and TRBJ1-5; the D is unclear. This receptor was taken from a woman in her 40s with Graves' hyperthyroidism. The sample consisted of blood. The CDR3 protein is CASSTDGLGNQPQHF. CDR3 coding DNA: TGTGCCAGCAGTACAGACGGTTTGGGCAATCAGCCCCAGCATTTT.